Reported below is one TCR beta chain. This clonotype was detected a few times. Its specific antigen is unknown. Base-call qualities are not available, and no considerably larger clone is one nucleotide away. The data were taken from a study of T cells after yellow fever vaccination (dated by TCRdb to about 2019). At the level of the whole study: The SMART-Seq v4 Ultra Low Input RNA kit was used to prepare libraries from fractions with low cell numbers. To follow T-cell clones before and after primary and booster YFV17D yellow fever vaccination, bulk TCR alpha and beta repertoires were sequenced over time. Two healthy male donors, one aged 18 to 29 and one aged 30 to 40 years, made up the cohort. Blood was collected at multiple timepoints before and after primary and secondary immunization, and bulk PBMC replicates and cell subsets were isolated. General conclusions and limits of the study: The secondary T-cell response was found to be weaker but faster than the primary response, with a peak reached on day 5 rather than on day 15. Only two donors were included in the study, so the extent to which the findings can be generalized is limited. Computational filtering was required because FACS-sorted repertoires could contain abundant contaminating clonotypes from the bulk population. A small fraction of clonotypes appeared in both the CD4 and CD8 compartments, likely as a result of convergent recombination. After the booster, most clones that had expanded after primary vaccination were detected again (around 96% of CD4 and 88% of CD8), suggesting broad maintenance of memory.

The sample was run on an Illumina NovaSeq 6000. TCR cDNA was synthesized by 5'RACE template switching, which introduced a universal primer site and unique molecular identifiers. Priming for cDNA synthesis came from both the TCR alpha and TCR beta constant segments. Library amplification used two PCR steps, and the second PCR step added sample barcodes and sequencing adapters. Libraries were sequenced on Illumina HiSeq 2500 (2x100 bp) or NovaSeq (2x150 bp). The original methods were these. Demultiplexing of reads and collapsing into UMI consensus sequences were performed with MIGEC, and V(D)J alignment was carried out with MiXCR. Using edgeR on replicate PBMC samples, clonotypes were called vaccine-responding if FDR was below 0.01 and the log2 fold change was above 5 up to day 15. Bulk clonotypes were assigned CD4 or CD8 identity according to which sequenced CD4 or CD8 repertoire held them at higher abundance. TCRdb's own reprocessing of the public reads used fastp at Q25 and MiXCR and kept productive beta chains. CDR3 protein sequences are deduplicated, and each keeps its most common genes and DNA. The V and J calls were determined by TCRdb, not by the authors. The sample table contains nearly 300,000 distinct CDR3 sequences; only one count was recorded for roughly 8.7% of them. About 3.7% of the sample lies in the top ten.

The CDR3 has 16 amino acids, counting the end cysteine and phenylalanine. The read is trimmed to its CDR3 DNA, 48 bases read in frame from base 1. Unmatched junction bases come to 8, with V trimmed by 0 bases and J by 5 bases. Looking up the germline V gene yields CDR1 SGHTA and CDR2 FQGNSA. According to the study, the label for this sample's treatment or condition signals: live attenuated yellow fever vaccine strain. PBMCs were isolated from peripheral blood using a standard Ficoll-Paque protocol. CD4 and CD8 T-cell fractions were isolated with Dynabeads CD4 and CD8 positive selection kits. TriZol was used to extract RNA from bulk PBMCs, from CD4 and CD8 fractions, and from dextramer-positive and dextramer-negative fractions.

The chain links TRBV7-2 with TRBJ2-5; 8 middle bases align to TRBD2. This specimen was CD4+ T cells sorted from PBMCs, taken 5 days after the yellow fever booster vaccination. This sequence was found in a man aged 18 to 30 who received the YFV17D yellow fever vaccine. Read as DNA, the sequence is TGTGCCAGCAGCTTAGCAATTAGCGGGGATTGGGAGACCCAGTACTTC. This translates into CASSLAISGDWETQYF.